The table lists the clone carrying this T cell receptor (beta chain) with a few counts. No antigen is known for it. The data stem from a study of blood T cells in healthy people across ages. As for the study in general: There was about one barcoded beta molecule captured by template switching per two T cells.

Whole-study findings and limits: Older individuals had lower TCR beta diversity per million T cells (the decline was roughly linear).

For the second PCR, which ran for about 7 to 11 cycles, a sample-barcoded 5' primer and a J-beta primer mix were used. Each TCR beta cDNA got a 12-nucleotide random molecular identifier. One entry per CDR3 protein results from TCRdb running MiXCR on the 5' RACE reads. The data show over 600,000 distinct CDR3 sequences, around 43% seen once. The clonotype comes from a man older than 75 in good health. Sequenced sample: blood.

CDR3 bases: TGTGCCAGCAGCTCAAGGACAGGGGGGATCTATGGCTACACCTTC. Its translation is CASSSRTGGIYGYTF. This chain uses TRBV7-2 with TRBJ1-2; 10 bases are shared with TRBD1. This CDR3 comprises 15 residues. In germline, CDR1 is SGHTA, CDR2 FQGNSA. The V gene end was trimmed by 4 bases and the J gene end by 4 bases; junction bases not matched to a gene: 6. The whole variable domain, remainder taken from reference TRBV7-2 and TRBJ1-2, is GAGVSQSPSNKVTEKGKDVELRCDPISGHTALYWYRQSLGQGLEFLIYFQGNSAPDKSGLPSDRFSAERTGGSVSTLTIQRTQQEDSAVYLCASSSRTGGIYGYTFGSGTRLTVV.